In its sample, the clone carrying this T cell receptor beta chain was seen a few times. TCRdb reanalysed the 5' RACE reads using MiXCR and keeps one entry per CDR3 protein. The sample holds about 230,000 distinct CDR3 sequences, roughly 6.3% seen once. Trimming at V came to 1 base and at J to 4 bases, leaving 11 bases not matched to a gene. The CDR3 is 16 residues long. Looked up from germline, CDR1 is DFQATT and CDR2 is SNEGSKA (reference sequence). The source of the sample is a study of T cells after yellow fever vaccination. Sequenced here: CD4+ T cells sorted from PBMCs, sampled on the day of the yellow fever booster vaccination. V usage is TRBV20-1 and J usage is TRBJ2-3; TRBD2 matches 7 bases. The receptor was derived from a young man who received the YFV17D yellow fever vaccine. CDR3 region: CSARGASGPWSDTQYF. The CDR3 bases are TGCAGTGCTAGAGGGGCTAGCGGCCCATGGTCAGATACGCAGTATTTT.